The clone carrying this TCR beta chain occurred a few times. Its antigen remains unknown. With iRepertoire HTBI primers and Arm-PCR of CDR3 regions, TCR beta libraries were built. TCRdb fed the multiplex PCR reads into MiXCR, producing one record per CDR3 protein. The table shows about 660,000 distinct CDR3 sequences, with about 32% occurring only once. This sample was taken from a study of regulatory T cells in long-lasting Graves disease. Study-wide context: The term persistent Graves' disease signified upward of 5 years on antithyroid drugs with positive TSH receptor antibodies.

CDR3 length: 14 amino acids. V was pared by 6 bases and J by 2 bases, with 13 bases between. CDR1 MNHEY and CDR2 SMNVEV come from the germline V gene (reference sequence). Time point meaning: persistent/refractory GD, antithyroid drugs over 5 years with positive TRAb. Generation of the TCR library employed RNA extracted from PBMCs. Patients came from an endocrinology department in Xi'an, China. Study-wide results and caveats: TRBV28, TRBJ1-2 and TRBJ2-5 emerged as the favored segments in persistent disease.

The sequence came from a female donor with Graves disease. The chain is built from TRBV27 and TRBJ1-1; the D is unclear. Sequenced material: peripheral blood mononuclear cells (PBMCs), taken when the disease was refractory, from a patient treated with antithyroid drugs. The CDR3 nucleotides are TGTGCCAGCAGAGAGACGTTGGGAAACACTGAAGCTTTCTTT. Translated: CASRETLGNTEAFF.